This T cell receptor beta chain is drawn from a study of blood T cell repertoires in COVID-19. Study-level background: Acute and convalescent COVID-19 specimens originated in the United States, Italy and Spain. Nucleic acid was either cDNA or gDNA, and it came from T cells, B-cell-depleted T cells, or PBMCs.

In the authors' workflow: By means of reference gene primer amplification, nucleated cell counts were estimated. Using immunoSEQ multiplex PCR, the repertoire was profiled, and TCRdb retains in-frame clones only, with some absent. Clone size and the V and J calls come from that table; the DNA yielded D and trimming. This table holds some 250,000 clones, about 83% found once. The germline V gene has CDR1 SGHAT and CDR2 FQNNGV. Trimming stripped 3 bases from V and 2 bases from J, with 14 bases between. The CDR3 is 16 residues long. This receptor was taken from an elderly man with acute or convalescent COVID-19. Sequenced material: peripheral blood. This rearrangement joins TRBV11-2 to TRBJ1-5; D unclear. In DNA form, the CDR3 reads TGTGCCAGCAGCTTCTTTACGTGGGAGCGCAATCAGCCCCAGCATTTT. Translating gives CASSFFTWERNQPQHF. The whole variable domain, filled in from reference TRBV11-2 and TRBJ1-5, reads EAGVAQSPRYKIIEKRQSVAFWCNPISGHATLYWYQQILGQGPKLLIQFQNNGVVDDSQLPKDRFSAERLKGVDSTLKIQPAKLEDSAVYLCASSFFTWERNQPQHFGDGTRLSIL.